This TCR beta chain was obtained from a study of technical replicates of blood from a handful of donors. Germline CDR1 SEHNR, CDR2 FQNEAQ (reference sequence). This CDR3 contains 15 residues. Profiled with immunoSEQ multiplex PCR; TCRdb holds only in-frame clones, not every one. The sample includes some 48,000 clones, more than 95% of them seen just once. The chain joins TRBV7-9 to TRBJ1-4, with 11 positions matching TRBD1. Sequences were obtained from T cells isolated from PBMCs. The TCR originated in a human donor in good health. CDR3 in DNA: TGTGCTGTCCCCGGACAGGGGGCGCTTAATGAAAAACTGTTTTTT. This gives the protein CAVPGQGALNEKLFF.